This TCR beta chain was documented in a study of T cell repertoires in cytomegalovirus infection (dated by TCRdb to 2018 to 2020). Notes on the research overall: Recently identified HLA-C-restricted CMV epitopes, whose presentation resists viral immunomodulation, were targeted by peptide stimulations together with well-studied HLA-B-restricted epitopes. Donor HLA type was relevant to the analysis, as public TCR beta signatures indicated carriage of CMV infection together with the matching HLA type. What the authors observed across the whole study: Cumulative frequency of public TCR beta family members discriminated carriers of CMV infection plus the relevant HLA type in this cohort and an independent 352-donor cohort. The ex vivo response was dominated by HLA-C-restricted CMV-specific TCR beta clonotypes, and the single most frequent clonotype in two of eight donors was supplied by these HLA-C-restricted clonotypes.

What this sample's treatment or condition label stands for: in vitro stimulation with specific CMV peptide epitopes to enrich CMV-specific T cells. The sequencing machine was an Illumina HiSeq 1500. TCRdb itself trimmed the public reads at Q25 with fastp, ran MiXCR and retained productive beta chains. Each entry merges the rows of one CDR3 protein and shows their most common DNA and genes. Recorded for this sample are about 160,000 distinct CDR3 sequences; roughly 21% of them occurred a single time. The biggest ten clones account for roughly 25% of the sample. Via the germline V gene, CDR1 is SGHTA and CDR2 FQGNSA. V is clipped by 2 bases and J by 6 bases, and the sequence between their germline boundaries is 17 bases long. Measured from the cysteine to the phenylalanine, the CDR3 is 15 residues long. The only DNA kept is the CDR3, 45 bases in frame from the first base. Note on this clonotype: Its target antigen remains unknown. No much larger clone is present one base from it, and per-base qualities are unavailable.

Sequenced material: CD8+ T cells from cultured PBMCs, taken from culture after CMV antigen stimulation. The rearranged chain carries TRBV7-2 and TRBJ2-7, with no confidently assigned D gene. The TCR comes from a human donor in good health (CMV status not recorded). Some clones in this sample may be carry-over from other donors' samples. The CDR3 loop reads CASSLRPVPTGEQYF. At the DNA level, the sequence is TGTGCCAGCAGCTTAAGGCCAGTTCCAACGGGCGAGCAGTACTTC.